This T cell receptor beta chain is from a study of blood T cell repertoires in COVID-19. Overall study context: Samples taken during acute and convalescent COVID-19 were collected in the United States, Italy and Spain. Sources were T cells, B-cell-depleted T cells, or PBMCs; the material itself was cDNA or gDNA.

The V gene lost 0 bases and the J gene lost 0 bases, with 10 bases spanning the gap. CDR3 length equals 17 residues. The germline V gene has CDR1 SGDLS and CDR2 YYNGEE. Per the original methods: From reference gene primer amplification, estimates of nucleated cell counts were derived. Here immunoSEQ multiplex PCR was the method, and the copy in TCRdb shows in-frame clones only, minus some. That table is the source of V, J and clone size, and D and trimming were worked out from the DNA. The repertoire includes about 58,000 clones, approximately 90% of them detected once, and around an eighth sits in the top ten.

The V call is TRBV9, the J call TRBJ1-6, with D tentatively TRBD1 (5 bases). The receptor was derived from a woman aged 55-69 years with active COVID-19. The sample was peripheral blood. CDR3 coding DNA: TGTGCCAGCAGCGTAGCAGCCAGGGACTCCTATAATTCACCCCTCCACTTT. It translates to CASSVAARDSYNSPLHF.